Shown below are 22 T cell receptor beta chains from a single sample sequenced in a study of long-term antiretroviral therapy in people with HIV. Researchers report immunoSEQ v3.0 was run at survey level. Only in-frame clones appear in the TCRdb table, and some are missing; sequencing was by immunoSEQ multiplex PCR. The table includes around 23,000 clones, around 79% detected once. The sample consisted of unsorted PBMCs, taken 0.3 years after starting antiretroviral therapy. The receptors originated from a man between 50 and 59 years old with HIV.

V is TRBV7-9 and J is TRBJ2-2; D is perhaps TRBD1 (5 bases). CDR1 is SEHNR and CDR2 is FQNEAQ in the germline V gene (reference sequence). The CDR3 has 15 residues. V dropped 2 bases and J dropped 4 bases, with 11 bases sitting between them. CDR3 in amino acids: CASSLTSQGTGELFF. The CDR3 DNA reads TGTGCCAGCAGCTTAACTTCCCAGGGCACCGGGGAGCTGTTTTTT.

The rearrangement links TRBV11-2 to TRBJ2-7; TRBD2 aligns across 7 bases. Germline CDR1 and CDR2: SGHAT and FQNNGV. CDR3 length: 12 residues. The V gene end was trimmed by 3 bases and the J gene end by 5 bases; junction bases not matched to a gene: 1. The CDR3 region has the DNA TGTGCCAGCAGCTTTGCGGGGGACGAGCAGTACTTC. Amino acids: CASSFAGDEQYF.

CDR3 coding DNA: TGTGCCAGCAGTGATCACCCGGGGGAAAAACTGTTTTTT. It translates to CASSDHPGEKLFF. This chain uses TRBV25-1 with TRBJ1-4; no firm D call. V was clipped by 3 bases and J by 8 bases, with 10 bases between them. Germline values: CDR1 MGHDK, CDR2 SYGVNS. There are 13 residues in the CDR3.

The chain links TRBV7-2 to TRBJ2-3; D may match TRBD1 or TRBD2 (5 bases each). V was cut by 0 bases and J by 0 bases, with 10 bases left in between. Germline CDR1 is SGHTA and CDR2 is FQGNSA. The CDR3 has 16 residues. The CDR3 DNA sequence: TGTGCCAGCAGCTTAGCTGGGGCGGGTAGCACAGATACGCAGTATTTT. Encoded protein: CASSLAGAGSTDTQYF.

The chain is built from TRBV19 and TRBJ1-2; D is unclear. The germline gives CDR1 LNHDA, CDR2 SQIVND (reference sequence). Between the trimmed V and J ends, which lost 3 bases and 4 bases, there was a span of 24 bases. This CDR3 contains 18 residues. The CDR3 nucleotides read TGTGCCAGTAGTATCCACCCTGACTACATTGTAAGGCCCTATGGCTACACCTTC. It specifies CASSIHPDYIVRPYGYTF.

V is TRBV30 and J is TRBJ1-2; D might be TRBD1 (5 bases). The CDR3 sequence is 13 residues long. The germline gives CDR1 GTSNPN, CDR2 SVGIG (reference sequence). The ends were cut back, 4 bases at V and 7 bases at J, with 16 bases in the middle. The CDR3 DNA is TGTGCCTGGAACCGCGGGGGAAGAGGTGGCTACACCTTC. As protein: CAWNRGGRGGYTF.

The genes are TRBV19 and TRBJ2-1, with D perhaps assigned TRBD1 or TRBD2 (6 bases each). The CDR3 consists of 14 residues. CDR1 is LNHDA and CDR2 is SQIVND in the germline V gene (reference sequence). Trimming pared 7 bases from V and 0 bases from J, leaving 10 bases between. CDR3 loop: CASTGGSSYNEQFF. The CDR3, as DNA: TGTGCCAGTACCGGGGGCAGCTCCTACAATGAGCAGTTCTTC.

The gene calls are TRBV10-2 and TRBJ1-2; D unclear. This CDR3 has 18 residues. Trimming shortened V by 4 bases and J by 3 bases, and 24 bases separated the two germline ends. From germline, CDR1 is WSHSY and CDR2 SAAADI. The CDR3 DNA is TGCGCCAGCAGTGTTAAGACTACTTTAAACACCTACGACTATGGCTACACCTTC. It translates to CASSVKTTLNTYDYGYTF.

J is TRBJ2-7 and V is TRBV27; TRBD1 matches 8 bases. The CDR3 has 17 amino acids. In germline, CDR1 is MNHEY, CDR2 SMNVEV (reference sequence). V shed 3 bases and J 3 bases; nucleotides not matched to a gene: 13. Here the CDR3 reads CASSFMYGRDRYYEQYF. In nucleotides, the CDR3 is TGTGCCAGCAGTTTTATGTACGGAAGGGACAGGTACTACGAGCAGTACTTC.

This clone was recorded once. The CDR3 loop reads CASSPDRGYGYTF. DNA of the CDR3: TGTGCCAGCAGCCCGGACAGGGGCTATGGCTACACCTTC. J is TRBJ1-2 and V is TRBV11-1, with 9 bases that match TRBD1. The CDR3 is 13 amino acids. Germline V gene lookup returns CDR1 SGHAT and CDR2 FQDESV (reference sequence). With 5 bases clipped from V and 4 bases from J, the junction kept 2 bases outside the gene matches. Complete variable domain (other parts from reference TRBV11-1 and TRBJ1-2): EAEVAQSPRYKITEKSQAVAFWCDPISGHATLYWYRQILGQGPELLVQFQDESVVDDSQLPKDRFSAERLKGVDSTLKIQPAELGDSAMYLCASSPDRGYGYTFGSGTRLTVV.

V and J are TRBV2 and TRBJ1-6; the D gene is possibly TRBD1 (6 bases). CDR3 size: 15 residues. From germline, CDR1 is SNHLY and CDR2 FYNNEI. Trimming pared 10 bases from V and 1 base from J, leaving 14 bases between. The CDR3 loop reads CANKGGLSYNSPLHF. DNA for the CDR3: TGTGCCAACAAAGGGGGGCTTTCCTATAATTCACCCCTCCACTTT.

The chain recombines TRBV19 with TRBJ2-3; the match to TRBD2 covers 9 bases. Trimming at V came to 3 bases and at J to 6 bases, leaving 10 bases not matched to a gene. This CDR3 is built from 16 residues. The V gene's germline CDR1 is LNHDA and CDR2 SQIVND (reference sequence). The CDR3 sequence: CASSIPGTSYVDTQYF. The CDR3 DNA sequence: TGTGCCAGTAGTATTCCCGGGACTAGCTACGTTGATACGCAGTATTTT.

The J gene is TRBJ2-6, the V gene TRBV7-2; no clear D. V was clipped by 1 base and J by 4 bases, with 8 bases between them. Germline values: CDR1 SGHTA, CDR2 FQGNSA. This CDR3 has 15 amino acids. The CDR3 spells CASSLVGAGANVLTF. CDR3 nucleotides: TGTGCCAGCAGCTTAGTGGGTGCAGGGGCCAACGTCCTGACTTTC.

The gene calls are TRBV5-1 and TRBJ2-3, with 7 bases identical to TRBD2. V lost 2 bases and J lost 5; bases outside the gene matches: 11. CDR1 and CDR2 from the germline V gene are SGHRS and YFSETQ. The CDR3 has 16 amino acids. The CDR3 spells CASSLRGGADGDTQYF. CDR3 nucleotide sequence: TGCGCCAGCAGCTTAAGGGGAGGGGCGGATGGAGATACGCAGTATTTT.

This clone was seen just once. The genes are TRBV7-2 and TRBJ2-7, with D perhaps being TRBD1 or TRBD2 (5 bases each). V was clipped by 0 bases and J by 7 bases, with 13 bases between them. This CDR3 comprises 14 residues. CDR1 SGHTA and CDR2 FQGNSA come from the germline V gene. The CDR3, as DNA: TGTGCCAGCAGCTTAGCGTCTGGGACGGGAGAGCAGTACTTC. It translates to CASSLASGTGEQYF.

The chain joins TRBV6-1 to TRBJ2-1; unclear D gene. V lost 2 bases and J 6 bases, leaving 14 bases between the germline ends. The CDR3 has 15 amino acids. Per germline, CDR1 MNHNS and CDR2 SASEGT. CDR3 sequence: CASSENPGFSNEQFF. The CDR3 region has the DNA TGTGCCAGCAGTGAAAACCCCGGGTTTAGCAATGAGCAGTTCTTC.

The chain combines TRBV27 with TRBJ1-1; D possibly corresponds to TRBD1 (5 bases). The germline V gene has CDR1 MNHEY and CDR2 SMNVEV (reference sequence). Trimming shortened V by 4 bases and J by 1 base, and 7 bases separated the two germline ends. The CDR3 is made up of 13 amino acids. CDR3 bases: TGTGCCAGCAGTTGGGGCGGGAACACTGAAGCTTTCTTT. This codes for CASSWGGNTEAFF.

The chain joins TRBV5-1 to TRBJ1-1; D gene ambiguous. The CDR3 runs 14 residues. V lost 0 bases to trimming and J lost 2 bases, with 8 bases between them. The V gene's germline CDR1 is SGHRS and CDR2 YFSETQ. The CDR3 sequence: CASSLGHTNTEAFF. The CDR3 nucleotides are TGCGCCAGCAGCTTGGGACATACAAACACTGAAGCTTTCTTT.

The chain recombines TRBV6-5 with TRBJ2-1, with a weak D call TRBD2 (7 bases). Trimming stripped 6 bases from V and 8 bases from J, with 20 bases between. Germline CDR1 and CDR2: MNHEY and SVGAGI. This CDR3 is 15 amino acids long. The DNA for the CDR3 is TGTGCCAGCAGCCCTAGGTCAGAGGGGGGGGATGAGCAGTTCTTC. This codes for CASSPRSEGGDEQFF.

This sequence joins TRBV9 and TRBJ1-1, with D hard to call. CDR1 and CDR2 (germline): SGDLS, YYNGEE. V shed 3 bases and J shed 4 bases, with 10 bases lying between them. This CDR3 comprises 13 residues. This CDR3 is CASSATTATEAFF. DNA for the CDR3: TGTGCCAGCAGCGCGACAACTGCCACTGAAGCTTTCTTT.

The chain carries TRBV28 and TRBJ2-2; D might be TRBD1 or TRBD2, each matching 6 bases. This CDR3 is built from 15 residues. Germline values: CDR1 MDHEN, CDR2 SYDVKM. V lost 4 bases and J lost 3, with 12 bases in between. The DNA for the CDR3 is TGTGCCAGCAGTTCAAAGGGGGAGGACACCGGGGAGCTGTTTTTT. Translating gives CASSSKGEDTGELFF.

This sequence joins TRBV9 and TRBJ2-7; possible D gene TRBD1, 5 bases. Per germline, CDR1 SGDLS and CDR2 YYNGEE. The CDR3 totals 14 residues. The V and J ends lost 0 bases and 2 bases respectively, with 9 bases between them. The chain's CDR3 is CASSVGRDTYEQYF. The DNA of the CDR3 is TGTGCCAGCAGCGTAGGCAGGGATACCTACGAGCAGTACTTC.